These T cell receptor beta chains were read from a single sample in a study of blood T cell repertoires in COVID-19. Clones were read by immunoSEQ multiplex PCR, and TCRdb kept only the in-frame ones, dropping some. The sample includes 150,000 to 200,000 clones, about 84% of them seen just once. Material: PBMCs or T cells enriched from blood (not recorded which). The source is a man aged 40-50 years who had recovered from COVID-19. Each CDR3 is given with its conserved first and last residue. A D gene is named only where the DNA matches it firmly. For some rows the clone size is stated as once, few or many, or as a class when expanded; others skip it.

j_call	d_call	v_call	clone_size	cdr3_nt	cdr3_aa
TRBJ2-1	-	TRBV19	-	TGTGCCAGTCAGTCGGGACTTAGCTCCTACAATGAGCAGTTCTTC	CASQSGLSSYNEQFF
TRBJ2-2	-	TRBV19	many	TGTGCCAGTAGTATTGAACTGAGAACCGGGGAGCTGTTTTTT	CASSIELRTGELFF
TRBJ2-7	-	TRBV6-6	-	TGTGCCAGCAATGCGGACTACGAGCAGTACTTC	CASNADYEQYF
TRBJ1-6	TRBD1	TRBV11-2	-	TGTGCCAGCAGCTTAGGGCGACAGGGCTCGGGCAATTCACCCCTCCACTTT	CASSLGRQGSGNSPLHF
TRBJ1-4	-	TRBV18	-	TGTGCCAGCTCCCCCCCAGGAGGGAGCGGTAATGAAAAACTGTTTTTT	CASSPPGGSGNEKLFF
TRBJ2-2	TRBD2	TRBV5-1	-	TGCGCCAGCAGCCTGGCAGCGGGGACCACCGGGGAGCTGTTTTTT	CASSLAAGTTGELFF
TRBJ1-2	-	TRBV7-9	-	TGTGCCAGCAGCTCGTTGATACAATCAGTTACTAATGGCTACACCTTC	CASSSLIQSVTNGYTF
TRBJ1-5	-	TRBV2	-	TGTGCCAGCAGTGTATCAGGGAGCGGAGGGTATAGCAATCAGCCCCAGCATTTT	CASSVSGSGGYSNQPQHF
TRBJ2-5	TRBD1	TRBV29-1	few	TGCAGCGTTGTCCGAGGGACAGCCCTGCTGGGGACCCAGTACTTC	CSVVRGTALLGTQYF
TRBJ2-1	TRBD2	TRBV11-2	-	TGTGCCAGCAGCCCACCGACCGGGGGGGTCTTTAGCTCCTACAATGAGCAGTTCTTC	CASSPPTGGVFSSYNEQFF
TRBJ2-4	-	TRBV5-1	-	TGCGCCAGCAGCTTGACTTCAACCATAGCCAAAAACATTCAGTACTTC	CASSLTSTIAKNIQYF
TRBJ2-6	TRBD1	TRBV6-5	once	TGTGCCAGCGCTGGACAGGTGTCTGGGGCCAACGTCCTGACTTTC	CASAGQVSGANVLTF
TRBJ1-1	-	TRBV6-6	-	TGTGCCAGCATCAGGGTCACTGAAGCTTTCTTT	CASIRVTEAFF